These 17 T cell receptor beta chains originate from one sample sequenced in a study of OX40 agonist ivuxolimab in advanced cancers. The protocol was immunoSEQ multiplex PCR, while the TCRdb copy is restricted to in-frame clones and leaves out a portion. Here the sample spans tens of thousands of clones, approximately 94% being singletons. The material sequenced was CD4+ or CD8+ T cells sorted from blood, taken in a trial of the OX40 agonist ivuxolimab. These receptors all come from an adult with an advanced solid tumor such as melanoma, head and neck, liver or kidney cancer.

The chain has TRBV7-6 and TRBJ2-2, with 8 bases that match TRBD1. Losses at the gene ends were 3 bases for V and 5 bases for J; bases not matched to a gene: 2. The CDR3 contains 14 residues. Looked up from germline, CDR1 is SGHVS and CDR2 is FNYEAQ. CDR3 in DNA: TGTGCCAGCAGCTTGGGACAGGATACCGGGGAGCTGTTTTTT. Protein sequence: CASSLGQDTGELFF.

This rearrangement joins TRBV6-5 to TRBJ2-7; 9 positions match TRBD2. V dropped 3 bases and J dropped 0; count of bases not matched to a gene: 3. The germline CDR1 and CDR2 sequences are MNHEY and SVGAGI. This CDR3 region has 15 residues. CDR3: CASSYRSGGSYEQYF. The CDR3 DNA sequence: TGTGCCAGCAGTTATCGTAGCGGGGGCTCCTACGAGCAGTACTTC.

The chain carries TRBV6-5 and TRBJ2-1; D possibly matches TRBD1 or TRBD2 (5 bases each). The CDR3 has 15 residues. Between the trimmed V and J ends, which lost 3 bases and 4 bases, there was a span of 13 bases. Germline CDR1 reads MNHEY; CDR2 reads SVGAGI. CDR3 nucleotides: TGTGCCAGCAGTTATGGGGCGGGCATATACAATGAGCAGTTCTTC. Protein: CASSYGAGIYNEQFF.

The J gene is TRBJ2-1, the V gene TRBV6-6; tentative D call: TRBD1 (5 bases). This CDR3 is built from 13 residues. The germline CDR1 and CDR2 sequences are MNHNY and SVGAGI (reference sequence). Trimming took off 4 bases at V and 10 bases at J, with 14 bases between the two ends. The DNA of the CDR3 is TGTGCCAGCAGTTCCCTCAAGGGGAAAGAGCAGTTCTTC. It codes for CASSSLKGKEQFF.

CDR3: CASSEVAAQGIYNEQFF. DNA for the CDR3: TGCGCCAGCAGTGAAGTGGCAGCCCAGGGAATCTACAATGAGCAGTTCTTC. The chain couples TRBV10-1 to TRBJ2-1, with D possibly being TRBD1 (5 bases). The CDR3 is 17 residues long. Looked up from germline, CDR1 is WNHNN and CDR2 is SYGVQD (reference sequence). V was shortened by 3 bases and J by 3 bases, with 18 bases between the two germline ends.

This chain links TRBV6-6 with TRBJ2-7; 8 nucleotides line up with TRBD2. The CDR3 runs 14 residues. The V gene's germline CDR1 is MNHNY and CDR2 SVGAGI (reference sequence). With V trimmed by 3 bases and J by 6 bases, 7 bases remained unmatched. CDR3 in amino acids: CASSYSGGPGEQYF. DNA of the CDR3: TGTGCCAGCAGTTATTCGGGAGGGCCAGGCGAGCAGTACTTC.

V and J are TRBV11-3 and TRBJ1-1, with D possibly matching TRBD1 (6 bases). V was clipped by 4 bases and J by 0 bases, with 12 bases between them. CDR3 length: 15 amino acids. Germline V gene sequence: CDR1 SGHNT, CDR2 YENEEA. As DNA, the CDR3 is TGTGCCAGCAGCTCCAGGGGCAACATGAACACTGAAGCTTTCTTT. Its translation is CASSSRGNMNTEAFF.

This sequence joins TRBV10-2 and TRBJ2-7; the match to TRBD1 covers 9 bases. This CDR3 spans 16 amino acids. Germline CDR1 is WSHSY and CDR2 is SAAADI. With V trimmed by 6 bases and J by 0 bases, 9 bases remained unmatched. CDR3: CASSGQGPIPSYEQYF. CDR3 DNA sequence: TGCGCCAGCAGCGGACAGGGGCCGATACCCTCCTACGAGCAGTACTTC.

The V gene is TRBV2, the J gene TRBJ2-7, with TRBD2 matching 8 bases. Trimming cost V 6 bases and J 1 base; bases outside gene matches: 8. Germline CDR1 reads SNHLY; CDR2 reads FYNNEI. This CDR3 contains 15 residues. The CDR3 protein is CASSHGTSTSYEQYF. The CDR3 bases are TGTGCCAGCAGCCACGGGACTAGTACATCCTACGAGCAGTACTTC.

The chain combines TRBV2 with TRBJ2-7; D might be TRBD1 (7 bases). V gave up 4 bases and J gave up 1 base, with 14 bases separating them. The CDR3 contains 15 residues. CDR1 and CDR2 from the germline V gene are SNHLY and FYNNEI. This CDR3 reads CASSGVRGASYEQYF. In nucleotides, the CDR3 is TGTGCCAGCAGTGGGGTCAGGGGGGCGTCCTACGAGCAGTACTTC.

The genes are TRBV28 and TRBJ2-3, with TRBD2 matching 14 bases. The ends lost 6 bases at V and 0 bases at J; junction bases unmatched: 5. The CDR3 length is 17 residues. Germline V gene data show CDR1 as MDHEN and CDR2 as SYDVKM. In DNA, the CDR3 is TGTGCCAGCAGAGCCGGACTAGCGGGAGGTAGCACAGATACGCAGTATTTT. Translation gives CASRAGLAGGSTDTQYF.

J is TRBJ2-1 and V is TRBV6-1; D could derive from TRBD1 or TRBD2 (6 bases each). Looked up from germline, CDR1 is MNHNS and CDR2 is SASEGT. The V end was cut by 3 bases, the J end by 4 bases, with 13 bases between. The CDR3 is 15 amino acids. The chain's CDR3 is CASSEGGSTYNEQFF. Written as DNA, the CDR3 is TGTGCCAGCAGTGAGGGGGGCTCCACTTACAATGAGCAGTTCTTC.

With respect to this clone: A junction boundary mismatches the germline segment, possibly from a read error. The chain recombines TRBV5-4 with TRBJ2-7; 12 nucleotides agree with TRBD1. CDR3 length: 15 amino acids. Germline V gene sequence: CDR1 SGHNT, CDR2 YYREEE (reference sequence). In DNA, the CDR3 is TGCGCCAGCAGCGGGTGGGGACAGGGGGCTTACGAGCAGTACTTC. Protein product: CASSGWGQGAYEQYF.

This sequence joins TRBV6-6 and TRBJ2-2, with 10 bases lining up with TRBD2. The CDR3 is made up of 14 amino acids. Looked up from germline, CDR1 is MNHNY and CDR2 is SVGAGI (reference sequence). With V trimmed by 8 bases and J by 6 bases, 6 bases remained unmatched. DNA for the CDR3: TGTGCCAGCGAGCGGGAGGGCCGTCCCGGGGAGCTGTTTTTT. It yields the protein CASEREGRPGELFF.

The chain joins TRBV27 to TRBJ2-7; 8 nucleotides agree with TRBD2. Per germline, CDR1 MNHEY and CDR2 SMNVEV (reference sequence). The CDR3 has 15 residues. The J segment lost 5 bases and the V segment lost 2 bases, leaving 8 bases of the junction unmatched. The CDR3 DNA reads TGTGCCAGCAGTTTAGAAAGGACTAGCTATCACGAGCAGTACTTC. It translates to CASSLERTSYHEQYF.

The V call is TRBV28, the J call TRBJ1-5; a weak D match, TRBD1 (5 bases). Germline assignment: CDR1 MDHEN and CDR2 SYDVKM. The CDR3 has 14 residues. V lost 6 bases and J lost 7, with 16 bases in between. The CDR3 DNA sequence: TGTGCCAGCAGCGCCTGGCAGGGCGGCCAGCCCCAGCATTTT. Translating gives CASSAWQGGQPQHF. Based on the CDR3 plus reference TRBV28 and TRBJ1-5, the full variable domain is DVKVTQSSRYLVKRTGEKVFLECVQDMDHENMFWYRQDPGLGLRLIYFSYDVKMKEKGDIPEGYSVSREKKERFSLILESASTNQTSMYLCASSAWQGGQPQHFGDGTRLSIL.

Here the CDR3 DNA reads TGTGCCAGTAGTATAACTCCCTCTAGCGAGGAGTTCTTC. It is translated as CASSITPSSEEFF. The chain carries TRBV19 and TRBJ2-1; perhaps TRBD2 as D (6 bases). The CDR3 is 13 amino acids. Trimming took 2 bases from V and 14 from J, leaving 16 bases between them. Germline V gives CDR1 LNHDA, CDR2 SQIVND (reference sequence).